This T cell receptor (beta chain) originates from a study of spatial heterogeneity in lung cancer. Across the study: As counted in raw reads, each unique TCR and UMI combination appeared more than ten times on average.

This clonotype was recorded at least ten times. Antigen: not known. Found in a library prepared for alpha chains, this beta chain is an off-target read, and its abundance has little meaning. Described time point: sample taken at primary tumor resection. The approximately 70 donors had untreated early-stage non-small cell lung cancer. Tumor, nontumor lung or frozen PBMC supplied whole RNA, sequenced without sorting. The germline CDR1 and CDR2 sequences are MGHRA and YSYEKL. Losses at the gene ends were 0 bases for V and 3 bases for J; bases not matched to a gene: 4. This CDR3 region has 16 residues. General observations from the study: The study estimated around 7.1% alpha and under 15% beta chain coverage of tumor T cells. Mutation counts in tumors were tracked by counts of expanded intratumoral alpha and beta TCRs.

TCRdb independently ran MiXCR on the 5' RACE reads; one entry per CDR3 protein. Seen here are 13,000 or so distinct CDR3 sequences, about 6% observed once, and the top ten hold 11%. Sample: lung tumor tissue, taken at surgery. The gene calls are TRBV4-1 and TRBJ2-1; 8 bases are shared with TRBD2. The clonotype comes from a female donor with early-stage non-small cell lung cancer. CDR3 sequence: CASSQEASGFYNEQFF. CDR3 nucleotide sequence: TGCGCCAGCAGCCAAGAGGCTAGCGGGTTCTACAATGAGCAGTTCTTC.